This TCR beta chain was identified in a study of early T cells in non-severe SARS-CoV-2 infection. Across the study: The sequenced material was bulk RNA from unsorted whole blood, and its chains were unpaired. Study observations and caveats: Private and CD4 specificities were missed by VDJdb matching, skewed to anti-spike CD8.

The TCR library protocol attached unique molecular identifiers to the individual cDNA molecules. TCRdb re-called the 5' RACE reads through MiXCR, storing one row per CDR3 protein. Of 30,000 to 40,000 distinct CDR3 sequences in the sample, roughly 5.3% are singletons; the top ten hold about a fifth. The CDR3 runs to 18 residues. The germline V gene has CDR1 KGHDR and CDR2 SFDVKD. As for this clonotype: Its antigen is currently unknown. Possible read error: a much larger clone is one base away.

The rearrangement joins TRBV24-1 to TRBJ2-4, with 11 bases lining up with TRBD2. This receptor was identified in an adult who was a healthcare worker with PCR-confirmed SARS-CoV-2 infection or an uninfected control (not recorded which). The sample taken for sequencing was whole blood. This CDR3 reads CTTSDGLAGGTAKNIQYF. The CDR3 DNA is TGTACCACCAGTGATGGGCTAGCGGGAGGTACAGCCAAAAACATTCAGTACTTC.